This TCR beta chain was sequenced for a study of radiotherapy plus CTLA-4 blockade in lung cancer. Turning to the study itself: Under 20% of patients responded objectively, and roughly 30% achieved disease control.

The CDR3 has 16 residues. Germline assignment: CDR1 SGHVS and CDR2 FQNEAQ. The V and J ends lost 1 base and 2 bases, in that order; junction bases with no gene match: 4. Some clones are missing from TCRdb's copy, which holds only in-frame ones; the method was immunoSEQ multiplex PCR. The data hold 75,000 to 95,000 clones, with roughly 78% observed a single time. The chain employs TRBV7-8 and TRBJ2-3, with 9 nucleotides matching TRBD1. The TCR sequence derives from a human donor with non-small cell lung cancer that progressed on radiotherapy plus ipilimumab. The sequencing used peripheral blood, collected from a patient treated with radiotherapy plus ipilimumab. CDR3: CASSLGDRAYTDTQYF. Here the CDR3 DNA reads TGTGCCAGCAGCTTAGGGGACAGGGCATACACAGATACGCAGTATTTT.